Shown below are 24 T cell receptor beta chains from a single sample sequenced in a study of blood T cell repertoires in COVID-19. Clones were sequenced by immunoSEQ multiplex PCR, and TCRdb holds only the in-frame ones, with some missing. The table lists 150,000 to 200,000 clones, 70% to 80% of them singletons, with 17% in the top ten. The sample consisted of PBMCs or T cells enriched from blood (not recorded which). The receptors come from a woman aged 45-59 years who had recovered from COVID-19.

The V call is TRBV7-2, the J call TRBJ1-2; D may be TRBD1 (6 bases). Trimming cost V 6 bases and J 10 bases, with 21 bases left between them. There are 14 residues in the CDR3. CDR1 is SGHTA, CDR2 FQGNSA, per germline. The CDR3 reads CASRLGDIFPTYTF. The CDR3 DNA sequence: TGTGCCAGCAGACTGGGGGACATCTTCCCGACCTACACCTTC.

This rearrangement joins TRBV28 to TRBJ1-2, with 7 bases that match TRBD1. Unmatched junction bases numbered 10, after V lost 5 bases and J lost 7 bases. Germline CDR1 MDHEN, CDR2 SYDVKM. The CDR3 totals 14 residues. The CDR3 DNA follows: TGTGCCAGCAGTAAAGGGGGCAGTTCTCGTGGCTACACCTTC. It translates to CASSKGGSSRGYTF.

The genes are TRBV11-2 and TRBJ2-7; D call uncertain. V lost 7 bases and J lost 8, with 15 bases in between. The CDR3 totals 12 residues. Per the germline V gene, CDR1 is SGHAT and CDR2 is FQNNGV. CDR3 protein: CASIPARFKQYF. The CDR3 DNA is TGTGCCAGCATTCCCGCCAGGTTTAAGCAGTACTTC.

As for this clone: The sample carries other DNA sequences with the same CDR3. This rearrangement joins TRBV5-4 to TRBJ2-3; D call uncertain. V dropped 4 bases and J dropped 0 bases, with 3 bases sitting between them. The germline V gene encodes CDR1 SGHNT and CDR2 YYREEE (reference sequence). The CDR3 covers 12 residues. The CDR3 sequence is CASSLSTDTQYF. DNA for the CDR3: TGTGCCAGCAGCCTTAGCACAGATACGCAGTATTTT. Together with reference TRBV5-4 and TRBJ2-3, the CDR3 gives the full variable domain: ETGVTQSPTHLIKTRGQQVTLRCSSQSGHNTVSWYQQALGQGPQFIFQYYREEENGRGNFPPRFSGLQFPNYSSELNVNALELDDSALYLCASSLSTDTQYFGPGTRLTVL.

This chain links TRBV21-1 with TRBJ1-2. TRBV21-1 is an annotated pseudogene. This CDR3 has 18 amino acids. In nucleotides, the CDR3 is TGTGCCAGCAGCAAACCGGGGAGTAGGCGGCAAGGAGGGTATGGCTACACCTTC. Amino acids: CASSKPGSRRQGGYGYTF.

The V call is TRBV27, the J call TRBJ2-1; a weak D match, TRBD2 (7 bases). The CDR3 has 14 amino acids. Per the germline V gene, CDR1 is MNHEY and CDR2 is SMNVEV (reference sequence). The germline V and J ends were trimmed by 6 bases and 8 bases, with 17 bases remaining between them. The CDR3 sequence is CASRTGLKGDEQFF. CDR3 bases: TGTGCCAGCAGGACGGGACTAAAGGGGGATGAGCAGTTCTTC.

The rearrangement uses TRBV4-3 and TRBJ2-3, with 7 positions matching TRBD2. The CDR3 runs to 16 residues. Germline lookup yields CDR1 LGHNA and CDR2 YSLEER. The junction had 6 bases not matched to a gene; V was cut back by 0 bases and J by 3 bases. The CDR3 DNA reads TGCGCCAGCAGCCAAGATATCCAGGGAGGGACAGATACGCAGTATTTT. This sequence encodes CASSQDIQGGTDTQYF.

This chain joins TRBV4-3 and TRBJ2-1; no firm D call. V was pared by 1 base and J by 7 bases, with 8 bases between. Germline V gene lookup returns CDR1 LGHNA and CDR2 YSLEER. The CDR3 spans 13 residues. The CDR3 region has the DNA TGCGCCAGCAGCCAAGCCTTCGGGAATGAGCAGTTCTTC. Translating it yields CASSQAFGNEQFF.

The J gene is TRBJ2-5, the V gene TRBV5-4; 11 bases match TRBD2. Germline V CDR1 and CDR2: SGHNT, YYREEE (reference sequence). This CDR3 has 16 amino acids. The ends lost 1 base at V and 2 bases at J; junction bases unmatched: 4. DNA of the CDR3: TGTGCCAGCAGCTTGAGGTCTAGCGGGAGGCAAGAGACCCAGTACTTC. This codes for CASSLRSSGRQETQYF.

This clone showed up just a few times. The chain joins TRBV18 to TRBJ1-3; 8 nucleotides match TRBD1. The germline CDR1 and CDR2 sequences are KGHSH and LQKENI. The V and J ends lost 5 bases and 0 bases, in that order; junction bases with no gene match: 12. This CDR3 is 18 amino acids long. Here the CDR3 reads CASSSFSGTGISGNTIYF. The CDR3 nucleotides are TGTGCCAGCTCATCGTTCTCCGGGACAGGAATCTCTGGAAACACCATATATTTT.

This clone showed up just once. The chain carries TRBV9 and TRBJ2-1; maybe TRBD2 (5 bases). The CDR3 spans 15 residues. CDR1 SGDLS and CDR2 YYNGEE come from the germline V gene. V was pared by 3 bases and J by 2 bases, with 12 bases between. CDR3 amino acids: CASSADSLTYNEQFF. The CDR3 nucleotides are TGTGCCAGCAGCGCGGACTCCCTCACCTACAATGAGCAGTTCTTC.

This clone was recorded once. This sequence joins TRBV2 and TRBJ2-1; 11 bases agree with TRBD2. Germline CDR1 and CDR2: SNHLY and FYNNEI. J was trimmed by 8 bases and V by 4 bases; bases with no gene match: 13. This CDR3 has 17 amino acids. The chain's CDR3 is CASSGVPTSGASDEQFF. The CDR3 bases are TGTGCCAGCAGTGGGGTACCGACTAGCGGGGCCTCGGATGAGCAGTTCTTC.

The J gene is TRBJ1-6, the V gene TRBV27; 7 nucleotides align to TRBD1. The CDR3 covers 15 residues. Per the germline V gene, CDR1 is MNHEY and CDR2 is SMNVEV (reference sequence). The junction had 5 bases not matched to a gene; V was cut back by 6 bases and J by 3 bases. The CDR3 is CASRTTGIYNSPLHF. In DNA form, the CDR3 reads TGTGCCAGCAGAACGACAGGGATCTATAATTCACCCCTCCACTTT.

The rearrangement links TRBV18 to TRBJ1-1, with D perhaps TRBD1 (5 bases). The CDR3 is 15 residues long. Germline V gene sequence: CDR1 KGHSH, CDR2 LQKENI. Trimming removed 6 bases at V and 7 bases at J, with 21 bases between. The CDR3 reads CASSSGTGGHVEAFF. The DNA for the CDR3 is TGTGCCAGCTCGTCCGGGACCGGAGGGCACGTTGAAGCTTTCTTT.

J is TRBJ2-1 and V is TRBV4-3, with TRBD1 matching over 7 bases. Germline values: CDR1 LGHNA, CDR2 YSLEER. The V gene end was trimmed by 2 bases and the J gene end by 2 bases; junction bases not matched to a gene: 3. This CDR3 region has 15 residues. In DNA form, the CDR3 reads TGCGCCAGCAGCCAAAGACAGGGTCCCTACAATGAGCAGTTCTTC. This gives the protein CASSQRQGPYNEQFF.

This clone came up a few times. The V call is TRBV29-1, the J call TRBJ1-5; TRBD1 is a possible D gene (6 bases). Trimming shortened V by 6 bases and J by 5 bases, and 14 bases separated the two germline ends. Germline CDR1 and CDR2: SQVTM and ANQGSEA. The CDR3 spans 13 residues. CDR3 DNA: TGCAGCGTCCTTCCAGGGGTTCATCAGCCCCAGCATTTT. It codes for CSVLPGVHQPQHF.

V is TRBV2 and J is TRBJ1-5, with D possibly matching TRBD1 (5 bases). Trimming removed 4 bases from V and 4 bases from J, with 11 bases in between. The CDR3 is 14 residues long. CDR1 and CDR2 from the germline V gene are SNHLY and FYNNEI. The CDR3 here is CASSGPDSNQPQHF. The CDR3 nucleotides read TGTGCCAGCAGTGGTCCCGACAGTAATCAGCCCCAGCATTTT.

The rearrangement joins TRBV4-1 to TRBJ2-7; 9 bases fit TRBD2. Trimming at V came to 3 bases and at J to 2 bases, leaving 11 bases not matched to a gene. Germline V gene data show CDR1 as MGHRA and CDR2 as YSYEKL. The CDR3 sequence is 17 residues long. CDR3 nucleotide sequence: TGCGCCAGCAGCCAGAATCTGGGACTAGCCTCGACCTACGAGCAGTACTTC. It encodes CASSQNLGLASTYEQYF.

This clone was observed a handful of times. CDR3 sequence: CSAPGQLEAFF. DNA of the CDR3: TGCAGTGCTCCGGGTCAGCTTGAAGCTTTCTTT. The chain recombines TRBV20-1 with TRBJ1-1; D is uncertain. This CDR3 has 11 amino acids. Trimming took 5 bases from V and 7 from J, leaving 11 bases between them. CDR1 is DFQATT, CDR2 SNEGSKA, per germline (reference sequence).

The sample holds one count of this clone. The chain recombines TRBV30 with TRBJ1-5; a possible D gene is TRBD1 (6 bases). From germline, CDR1 is GTSNPN and CDR2 SVGIG (reference sequence). The CDR3 spans 13 residues. Between the trimmed V and J ends, which lost 3 bases and 7 bases, there was a span of 13 bases. The CDR3 DNA reads TGTGCCTGGAGGGGACAAACGGGGCAGCCCCAGCATTTT. It specifies CAWRGQTGQPQHF.

V usage is TRBV19 and J usage is TRBJ2-1, with a possible D match to TRBD2 (5 bases). Germline lookup yields CDR1 LNHDA and CDR2 SQIVND (reference sequence). The V end lost 7 bases, the J end lost 3 bases, and 13 bases lay between the germline ends. This CDR3 has 14 residues. As DNA, the CDR3 is TGTGCCAGTACTACGGGGTACGGCTACAATGAGCAGTTCTTC. Translated: CASTTGYGYNEQFF.

The J gene is TRBJ1-1, the V gene TRBV12-3 or TRBV12-4, with D possibly matching TRBD1 (6 bases). Trimming took 6 bases from V and 1 from J, leaving 9 bases between them. This CDR3 contains 13 residues. The CDR3 region is CASRRGQNTEAFF. DNA of the CDR3: TGTGCCAGCAGGAGGGGACAGAACACTGAAGCTTTCTTT.

The chain recombines TRBV12-2 with TRBJ2-7; the table's D call, TRBD1, has no DNA check behind it. TRBV12-2 is a pseudogene. The CDR3 contains 19 residues. CDR3 sequence: CASRSIYPDRGLRHYEQYF. Here the CDR3 DNA reads TGTGCAAGTCGCTCGATCTACCCGGACAGGGGGTTGAGGCACTACGAGCAGTACTTC.

In DNA, the CDR3 is TGTGCCAGCAGTTTATTGCGGCAGTATAATTCACCCCTCCACTTT. It translates to CASSLLRQYNSPLHF. This sequence joins TRBV28 and TRBJ1-6; D unclear. The CDR3 contains 15 residues. Trimming stripped 1 base from V and 4 bases from J, with 8 bases between. From germline, CDR1 is MDHEN and CDR2 SYDVKM.